These 2 T cell receptor beta chains were all obtained from the same sample, sequenced in a study of blood T cell repertoires in COVID-19. Produced via immunoSEQ multiplex PCR; TCRdb's table is partial and in-frame only. The sample shows approximately 240,000 clones, 82% of them seen only once. The sample was peripheral blood. The source of these receptors is an elderly woman with active or convalescent COVID-19.

The V call is TRBV4-1, the J call TRBJ2-3; TRBD1 matches 8 bases. The CDR3 is 17 amino acids. V shed 0 bases and J 4 bases; nucleotides not matched to a gene: 9. The germline V gene encodes CDR1 MGHRA and CDR2 YSYEKL. CDR3 protein: CASSQDRWTGFPDTQYF. The CDR3 DNA follows: TGCGCCAGCAGCCAAGATAGGTGGACAGGGTTTCCAGATACGCAGTATTTT.

CDR3 protein: CASSRRGRETGTQYF. CDR3 nucleotide sequence: TGTGCCAGCAGCAGGAGGGGACGGGAGACGGGAACGCAGTATTTT. The chain combines TRBV9 with TRBJ2-3, with D perhaps TRBD2 (6 bases). This CDR3 comprises 15 residues. Germline V CDR1 and CDR2: SGDLS, YYNGEE. With 4 bases removed from V and 9 bases from J, the gap between germline ends came to 21 bases.